The 8 T cell receptor beta chains listed next were all sequenced from one sample in a study of blood T cells in healthy people across ages. A second PCR of roughly 7 to 11 cycles used a sample-barcoded 5' primer and a J-beta primer mix. TCRdb re-derived calls from the 5' RACE reads in MiXCR, one entry per CDR3 protein. The data show approximately 810,000 distinct CDR3 sequences, with around 36% seen just once and 10% to 15% held by the top ten. Material for sequencing was blood. These receptors originate from a man younger than 35 in good health.

There are a few counts of this clonotype. This chain uses TRBV2 with TRBJ2-6; 8 nucleotides agree with TRBD2. The CDR3 sequence is 15 residues long. After removal of 2 bases from V and 5 bases from J, the junction contained 2 bases not matched to a gene. Germline V gene data show CDR1 as SNHLY and CDR2 as FYNNEI. CDR3 sequence (DNA): TGTGCCAGCAGTGAACGGGGGGGCAGGGCCAACGTCCTGACTTTC. It encodes CASSERGGRANVLTF.

The chain recombines TRBV2 with TRBJ1-1, with D unresolved. V was trimmed by 6 bases and J by 3 bases, leaving 11 bases between them. CDR3 length equals 13 residues. In germline, CDR1 is SNHLY, CDR2 FYNNEI. The CDR3 loop is CASRLARDTEAFF. As DNA, the CDR3 is TGTGCCAGCAGGCTGGCCAGAGACACTGAAGCTTTCTTT. The variable domain in full, completed from reference TRBV2 and TRBJ1-1, reads EPEVTQTPSHQVTQMGQEVILRCVPISNHLYFYWYRQILGQKVEFLVSFYNNEISEKSEIFDDQFSVERPDGSNFTLKIRSTKLEDSAMYFCASRLARDTEAFFGQGTRLTVV.

This clonotype was observed at least ten times. The J gene is TRBJ2-1, the V gene TRBV29-1; possible D gene TRBD1, 5 bases. The CDR3 sequence is 12 residues long. Germline V gene data show CDR1 as SQVTM and CDR2 as ANQGSEA. V gave up 7 bases and J gave up 9 bases, with 16 bases separating them. The CDR3 protein is CSANTGASEQFF. CDR3 sequence (DNA): TGCAGCGCCAATACAGGTGCATCTGAGCAGTTCTTC.

The chain links TRBV15 to TRBJ2-1; D is unresolved. This CDR3 spans 15 amino acids. CDR1 is LNHNV and CDR2 is YYDKDF in the germline V gene (reference sequence). V was shortened by 0 bases and J by 3 bases, with 9 bases between the two germline ends. The CDR3 DNA reads as TGTGCCACCAGCAGAGATTTGGGGATCTACAATGAGCAGTTCTTC. This codes for CATSRDLGIYNEQFF.

This chain uses TRBV7-8 with TRBJ2-7; 7 nucleotides match TRBD1. This CDR3 region has 15 residues. Germline trimming cut 8 bases from V and 0 bases from J; bases unmatched to any gene: 10. Per germline, CDR1 SGHVS and CDR2 FQNEAQ. DNA for the CDR3: TGTGCCAGCGGCCTAACAGGGGTCAGCTCCTACGAGCAGTACTTC. Its translation is CASGLTGVSSYEQYF. The full variable domain, with the rest looked up from reference TRBV7-8 and TRBJ2-7, is GAGVSQSPRYKVAKRGQDVALRCDPISGHVSLFWYQQALGQGPEFLTYFQNEAQLDKSGLPSDRFFAERPEGSVSTLKIQRTQQEDSAVYLCASGLTGVSSYEQYFGPGTRLTVT.

The chain has TRBV4-3 and TRBJ1-5, with D possibly being TRBD1 (6 bases). The CDR3 has 15 amino acids. V was shortened by 0 bases and J by 5 bases, with 11 bases between the two germline ends. Germline V CDR1 and CDR2: LGHNA, YSLEER. CDR3 residues: CASSQEAGVYQPQHF. CDR3 in DNA: TGCGCCAGCAGCCAAGAGGCAGGGGTTTATCAGCCCCAGCATTTT.

This chain uses TRBV30 with TRBJ2-6; D uncertain. Trimming shortened V by 3 bases and J by 2 bases, and 2 bases separated the two germline ends. CDR3 length equals 12 residues. Germline V gene lookup returns CDR1 GTSNPN and CDR2 SVGIG (reference sequence). The CDR3 region is CAWRTGANVLTF. In nucleotides, the CDR3 is TGTGCCTGGAGAACTGGGGCCAACGTCCTGACTTTC. Looking up the rest from reference TRBV30 and TRBJ2-6 gives the full variable domain: SQTIHQWPATLVQPVGSPLSLECTVEGTSNPNLYWYRQAAGRGLQLLFYSVGIGQISSEVPQNLSASRPQDRQFILSSKKLLLSDSGFYLCAWRTGANVLTFGAGSRLTVL.

This clonotype appeared a few times. The genes are TRBV10-3 and TRBJ1-5; D ambiguous. V was clipped by 4 bases and J by 3 bases, with 7 bases between them. Germline lookup yields CDR1 ENHRY and CDR2 SYGVKD. This CDR3 contains 13 residues. CDR3 loop: CAISGGLNQPQHF. Here the CDR3 DNA reads TGTGCCATCAGTGGTGGTCTCAATCAGCCCCAGCATTTT.